The sequence of this T cell receptor (beta chain) was determined in a study of CD8 T cell repertoires and HIV-1 epitope variants (dated by TCRdb to about 2020). Background on the whole study: In separate culture wells, T cells were stimulated with each of twenty-five peptides that represented autologous and known Gag and Nef epitope variants. The control conditions were a CMV, EBV and flu peptide pool, the Ebola AY9 epitope as a negative control, and a well with no peptide. The epitopes tested covered three Gag epitope families plus Nef HW9 and YT9. T cells were enriched using the EasySep Human T Cell Enrichment Kit and then co-cultured with an equal number of autologous T cell-negative cells acting as antigen-presenting cells. Cultures ran for around 10 days in IMDM with gentamicin, with half-media changes on days 3 and 7 adding IL-2, IL-7 and IL-15. An aliquot of 1M T cells was saved as an uncultured baseline condition, separate from the approximately 75 T cell cultures. A total of 83 T cell cultures were run, with each culture condition done in triplicate except for one peptide, which was done in duplicate.

In its sample, this clone comes out as large (0.1 to 1%). It lacks a known antigen. Nothing much larger sits one base from this clone, and base qualities are not available. The EasySep Human CD8+ T Cell Enrichment Kit was used on day 10 to isolate CD8+ T cells from every culture. Counted from cysteine to phenylalanine, this CDR3 has 14 amino acids. Solely the CDR3 DNA is kept, with 42 bases framed from the first base. Per the germline V gene, SGHTA is the CDR1 and FQGNSA is the CDR2. V lost 2 bases and J lost 8 bases; the stretch between them is 15 bases long. Study-wide findings and limitations: The Nef KF9 family was recognized by five clonotypes and the HW9 family by one, and no responses to the TAALDMSHF plasma variant were observed. The assay identified only TCR beta chains and indicated proliferation to antigen, not T cell function or cytokine profile. Nine antigen-specific TCR beta clonotypes were identified, of which over 5 appeared to be cross-reactive for autologous or known escape epitope variants.

Sequencing of TCR beta CDR3 regions was performed at survey depth on the immunoSEQ platform. The QIAamp DNA micro kit was used to extract genomic DNA from every cultured and uncultured CD8+ T cell population. As for the authors' bioinformatics: Samples with fewer than 5,000 productive reads were excluded, resulting in the removal of about 6.5% of the roughly 80 HIV peptide-stimulated cultures. A MANAFEST web app trimmed sequences to CDR3 and removed nonproductive sequences, CDR3s under 5 amino acids, and those not starting C or ending F/W. To count as antigen-specific, a clonotype had to be expanded in at least 2 of 3 replicates compared with the no-peptide control at FDR 0.01, and only within one epitope family. In addition, a specific clonotype needed a frequency at least fivefold higher than in wells stimulated with peptides from other epitope families. TCRdb obtained this table from immuneACCESS and retained in-frame rearrangements with V and J assigned. These tables miss some clones; where compared with another copy, unresolved V genes account for less than half of the shortfall, and the remainder is unexplained. V and J calls and clone size come straight from that table; D and trimming were deduced from the DNA. Recorded for this sample are some 4,500 clones; around three fifths of them occurred a single time. The ten largest clonotypes hold approximately 42% of the sample.

The receptor was isolated from a male donor with HIV. The sequenced sample was cultured CD8+ T cells derived from PBMCs. This receptor chain uses TRBV7-2 and TRBJ1-2; tentative D gene TRBD1, with 6 bases matching. The DNA sequence follows: TGTGCCAGCAGCTTACAGGTGCCAGGGGAAGGCTACACCTTC. Its protein is CASSLQVPGEGYTF.